The rows below give T cell receptor beta chains drawn from one sample of a study of shared clonotypes between healthy human individuals. Measured with immunoSEQ multiplex PCR; TCRdb has only the in-frame clones, and not every one. The table lists about 2.1 million clones, roughly 91% of them singletons. The sample taken for sequencing was naive CD8+ T cells from PBMCs. These TCRs come from a man aged 18 to 29 in good health. Some clones in this sample may be carry-over from other donors' samples. CDR3s include the opening cysteine and the closing phenylalanine or tryptophan. A D gene is named only where the DNA matches it firmly. Expanded clones get a size class; other rows say once, few or many, or leave the size out.

J gene	clone size	V gene	D gene	CDR3 protein
TRBJ2-7	-	TRBV7-9	TRBD2	CASSTPKVGAGGHEQYF
TRBJ1-1	-	TRBV6-5	-	CASSYSEGGRDTEAFF
TRBJ2-7	-	TRBV7-9	-	CASLGGQRYEQYF
TRBJ2-7	-	TRBV4-1	-	CASSQAGLVEQYF
TRBJ2-1	-	TRBV27	TRBD2	CASSRSSGSLWNEQFF
TRBJ1-1	-	TRBV7-9	-	CASRPGLHTEAFF
TRBJ1-1	few	TRBV9	-	CASSPRPGPEAFF
TRBJ2-1	-	TRBV11-1	-	CASSPHRTGVLGDEQFF
TRBJ2-7	-	TRBV7-8	-	CASSSASGDLPYEQYF
TRBJ2-2	-	TRBV9	-	CASSPRGGKTGELFF
TRBJ2-7	-	TRBV7-8	TRBD1	CASSSPGQGINEQYF
TRBJ1-5	-	TRBV7-8	-	CASSLAPFQGKAQPQHF
TRBJ2-7	-	TRBV27	TRBD1	CASSYRDRIHEQYF
TRBJ1-4	-	TRBV5-1	-	CASSFWGARNEKLFF
TRBJ1-5	-	TRBV7-8	-	CASSSRESNQPQHF
TRBJ1-1	-	TRBV27	-	CASSRTVHRNTEAFF
TRBJ2-7	-	TRBV29-1	TRBD1	CSVRTGRYEQYF
TRBJ1-4	-	TRBV9	-	CASNRGLGTTNEKLFF
TRBJ2-7	-	TRBV27	-	CASSPWDTSYEQYF
TRBJ2-7	-	TRBV29-1	TRBD1	CSVESRQGRDYEQYF
TRBJ1-2	-	TRBV27	-	CASSLSSTGANGYTF
TRBJ2-3	-	TRBV7-2	TRBD2	CASSLAGLRSTDTQYF
TRBJ1-2	-	TRBV15	-	CATSRDEGDPWDGYTF
TRBJ2-2	-	TRBV25-1	-	CASSDDGIMNTGELFF
TRBJ2-5	-	TRBV4-1	-	CASSQDTGGWETQYF
TRBJ2-1	-	TRBV5-1	TRBD1	CASSFSDRGLDEQFF
TRBJ2-7	once	TRBV28	TRBD2	CASTSGGGSYEQYF
TRBJ2-5	-	TRBV9	-	CASSELWGSETQYF
TRBJ1-2	-	TRBV15	TRBD1	CATSGKRVDRTTIYGYTF
TRBJ2-1	-	TRBV19	-	CASSIGSSYNEQFF
TRBJ2-7	-	TRBV5-5	-	CASSLVLNTYEQYF
TRBJ1-4	-	TRBV7-9	TRBD1	CASSGFGQGNEKLFF
TRBJ1-1	-	TRBV5-1	TRBD1	CASSPGQTMNTEAFF
TRBJ1-2	-	TRBV27	-	CASGSEGWGYTF
TRBJ1-3	-	TRBV2	-	CASSETRRSGNTIYF
TRBJ2-7	-	TRBV6-5	-	CASSYSPVGLYEQYF
TRBJ1-2	-	TRBV7-9	TRBD1	CASGDRMGGYTF
TRBJ1-5	-	TRBV7-2	TRBD1	CASSPDRGPWQPQHF
TRBJ2-1	-	TRBV18	-	CASTKSRDGNEQFF
TRBJ2-1	-	TRBV15	TRBD2	CATSRPGLAGWGVNEQFF
TRBJ1-2	-	TRBV28	TRBD1	CASSLFRQGADYGYTF
TRBJ1-4	-	TRBV4-1	-	CASSHRLRDTTNEKLFF
TRBJ2-1	-	TRBV7-9	-	CASSSGGTYNEQFF
TRBJ2-3	-	TRBV29-1	TRBD2	CSVEGTSSSTDTQYF
TRBJ2-2	-	TRBV7-9	-	CASSPDLPELFF
TRBJ2-7	-	TRBV4-1	-	CASSQGDRGNEQYF
TRBJ2-7	-	TRBV6-4	TRBD1	CASSDRGRDRWLYEQYF
TRBJ1-5	once	TRBV6-5	-	CASRYLTGALQPQHF